The clone carrying this TCR beta chain was detected many times. The sample comes from a study of shared clonotypes between healthy human individuals. V shed 1 base and J shed 0 bases, with 7 bases lying between them. Per germline, CDR1 GTSNPN and CDR2 SVGIG (reference sequence). This CDR3 has 14 amino acids. Produced via immunoSEQ multiplex PCR; TCRdb's table is partial and in-frame only. This sample carries 1,100,000 or so clones, around three quarters of them seen once, and the ten largest clones take more than 0.5%. The chain links TRBV30 to TRBJ1-3; D remains unclear. This TCR was sampled from a man younger than 35 in good health. Some clones in this sample may be carry-over from other donors' samples. Sequencing was carried out using memory CD4+ T cells from PBMCs. Subset of the sample: CD45RA-negative fraction. CDR3 protein: CAWSASNSGNTIYF. DNA for the CDR3: TGTGCCTGGAGTGCAAGTAACTCTGGAAACACCATATATTTT.